This T cell receptor (beta chain) comes out of a study of T cells after yellow fever vaccination. Findings and caveats of the study: Detected again after the booster were most primary-vaccination clones, at almost 97% CD4 and 70% to 90% CD8. The study found a weaker secondary response that peaked faster, day 5 versus 15. Clonotypes shared by both compartments, CD4 and CD8, made up a small share.

Ten or more counts support this clonotype. Its antigen remains unknown. TCR cDNA, made by 5'RACE template switching, carried an added universal primer site and UMIs. A single record per CDR3 protein comes from TCRdb applying MiXCR to the 5' RACE reads. The sample has about 120,000 distinct CDR3 sequences, roughly 8.4% seen once. With 3 bases clipped from V and 2 bases from J, the junction kept 8 bases outside the gene matches. Germline V gene data show CDR1 as LGHNA and CDR2 as YNFKEQ. The CDR3 runs 16 residues. The chain has TRBV4-2 and TRBJ2-3; TRBD2 matches 7 bases. Source: CD8+ T cells sorted from PBMCs, taken 45 days after the yellow fever booster vaccination. This TCR was recovered from a man aged 25-45 years who received the YFV17D yellow fever vaccine. This CDR3 is CASSQELAPITDTQYF. The CDR3 nucleotides are TGTGCCAGCAGCCAGGAACTAGCGCCTATCACAGATACGCAGTATTTT.